The 3 T cell receptor beta chains presented below share a single source sample, sequenced in a study of T cell responses to AZD1222 COVID-19 vaccine. Some clones are missing from TCRdb's copy, which holds only in-frame ones; the method was immunoSEQ multiplex PCR. The table lists around 66,000 clones, roughly 87% of them singletons. This specimen consisted of peripheral blood, obtained on day 0 of AZD1222 vaccination. The receptors originated from an adult in good health.

The genes are TRBV11-2 and TRBJ1-2; D call uncertain. The V and J ends lost 0 bases and 4 bases respectively, with 3 bases between them. CDR3 length: 12 amino acids. Germline values: CDR1 SGHAT, CDR2 FQNNGV. The CDR3 here is CASSLEVYGYTF. The CDR3 nucleotides are TGTGCCAGCAGCTTAGAGGTCTATGGCTACACCTTC.

This clone has a single count. V and J are TRBV5-8 and TRBJ1-2; unclear D gene. CDR3 length: 14 residues. Germline CDR1 and CDR2: SGHTS and YDEGEE. The ends were cut back, 4 bases at V and 7 bases at J, with 17 bases in the middle. CDR3 residues: CASSPYRGGGGYTF. The CDR3 DNA sequence: TGTGCCAGCAGCCCCTATCGAGGCGGAGGTGGCTACACCTTC.

In regard to this clone: The same CDR3 arises from other DNA sequences in this sample as well. The chain combines TRBV4-2 with TRBJ2-2; D is uncertain. Trimming left V 0 bases short and J 0 bases short, with 5 bases between. Germline V gives CDR1 LGHNA, CDR2 YNFKEQ. The CDR3 length is 15 residues. The CDR3 reads CASSQESSNTGELFF. CDR3 in DNA: TGTGCCAGCAGCCAAGAGAGCTCGAACACCGGGGAGCTGTTTTTT.